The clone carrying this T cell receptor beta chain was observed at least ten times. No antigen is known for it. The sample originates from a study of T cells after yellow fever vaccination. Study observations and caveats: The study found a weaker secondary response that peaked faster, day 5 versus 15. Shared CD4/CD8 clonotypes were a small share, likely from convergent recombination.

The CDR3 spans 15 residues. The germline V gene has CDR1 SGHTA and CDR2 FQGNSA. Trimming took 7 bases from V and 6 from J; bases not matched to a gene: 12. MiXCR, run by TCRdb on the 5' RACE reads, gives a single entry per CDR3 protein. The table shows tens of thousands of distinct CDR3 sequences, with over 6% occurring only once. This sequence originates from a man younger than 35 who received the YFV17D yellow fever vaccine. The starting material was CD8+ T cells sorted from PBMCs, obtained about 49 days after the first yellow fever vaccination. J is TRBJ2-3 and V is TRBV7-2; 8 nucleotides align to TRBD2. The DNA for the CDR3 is TGTGCCAGCATCACATCCGGGACTAGACTGGATACGCAGTATTTT. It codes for CASITSGTRLDTQYF.